This T cell receptor beta chain stems from a study of long-term antiretroviral therapy in people with HIV. The CDR3 runs to 16 residues. Germline CDR1 WSHSY, CDR2 SAAADI. At survey level, the immunoSEQ assay was run in its v3.0 version. Measured with immunoSEQ multiplex PCR; TCRdb has only the in-frame clones, and not every one. The table lists more than 25,000 clones, 90% of them singletons. This chain uses TRBV10-2 with TRBJ2-7; D is unclear. This TCR was sampled from a man aged 50 or older with HIV. The sample consisted of unsorted PBMCs, taken 3.2 years before starting antiretroviral therapy. CDR3 sequence reads: CAPLSGERRLDGEQYF. The CDR3 coding sequence is TGCGCTCCCCTATCAGGAGAAAGGAGACTGGATGGCGAGCAGTACTTC.